A single sample is the source of the 32 T cell receptor beta chains below, sequenced in a study of a mutant IDH1 vaccine in newly diagnosed glioma. The protocol was immunoSEQ multiplex PCR, while the TCRdb copy is restricted to in-frame clones and leaves out a portion. The table lists over 45,000 clones, approximately 81% of them singletons. The antigens for these receptors are not known. Time point here: week 5, during vaccination. A single vaccine dose contained 300 ug of mutant IDH1 20-mer peptide, and topical imiquimod was used with it. Sequencing was performed on PBMCs, taken from a glioma patient whose treatment included an IDH1 peptide vaccine. Receptors originate from a man aged 25-40 years with glioma.

V gene TRBV7-2 combines with J gene TRBJ1-1; the D is unclear. CDR3 size: 14 residues. The V gene's germline CDR1 is SGHTA and CDR2 FQGNSA. The germline V and J ends were trimmed by 1 base and 5 bases, with 11 bases remaining between them. CDR3 nucleotides: TGTGCCAGCAGCTTAGGGTGGAGAGGAACTGAAGCTTTCTTT. Translating gives CASSLGWRGTEAFF.

This clone was picked up one time. V is TRBV10-2 and J is TRBJ2-1; TRBD2 matches 9 bases. This CDR3 is 15 amino acids long. The V gene's germline CDR1 is WSHSY and CDR2 SAAADI. The J segment lost 2 bases and the V segment lost 8 bases, leaving 7 bases of the junction unmatched. CDR3 DNA sequence: TGCGCCAGCCGAGAGGGCGGGGGGGCCTACAATGAGCAGTTCTTC. This encodes CASREGGGAYNEQFF.

The chain is built from TRBV5-1 and TRBJ1-6; D is uncertain. From germline, CDR1 is SGHRS and CDR2 YFSETQ. The V gene lost 0 bases and the J gene lost 8 bases, with 9 bases spanning the gap. The CDR3 loop spans 14 amino acids. The CDR3, as DNA: TGCGCCAGCAGCTTGGGACGGTGGGATTCACCCCTCCACTTT. This encodes CASSLGRWDSPLHF. Complete variable domain (other parts from reference TRBV5-1 and TRBJ1-6): KAGVTQTPRYLIKTRGQQVTLSCSPISGHRSVSWYQQTPGQGLQFLFEYFSETQRNKGNFPGRFSGRQFSNSRSEMNVSTLELGDSALYLCASSLGRWDSPLHFGNGTRLTVT.

This chain connects TRBV28 to TRBJ2-3; 10 bases fit TRBD2. J was trimmed by 3 bases and V by 9 bases; bases with no gene match: 6. Looked up from germline, CDR1 is MDHEN and CDR2 is SYDVKM. The length of the CDR3 is 14 residues. This CDR3 reads CASERGGRTDTQYF. CDR3 sequence (DNA): TGTGCCAGTGAGCGGGGGGGCCGGACAGATACGCAGTATTTT.

The chain couples TRBV10-3 to TRBJ1-5; D uncertain. Germline CDR1 reads ENHRY; CDR2 reads SYGVKD. This CDR3 is built from 15 residues. Trimming stripped 3 bases from V and 0 bases from J, with 9 bases between. The CDR3 sequence: CAISEEAYSNQPQHF. The CDR3 DNA reads as TGTGCCATCAGTGAAGAAGCGTATAGCAATCAGCCCCAGCATTTT.

The V call is TRBV7-8, the J call TRBJ1-6, with 12 bases identical to TRBD1. This CDR3 contains 16 residues. The V and J ends lost 4 bases and 6 bases, in that order; junction bases with no gene match: 4. Germline V gene data show CDR1 as SGHVS and CDR2 as FQNEAQ. Here the CDR3 DNA reads TGTGCCAGCAGCTCGGGACAGGGGGCTTTTAATTCACCCCTCCACTTT. Translation gives CASSSGQGAFNSPLHF.

Only a few counts were recorded for this clone. This chain joins TRBV9 and TRBJ1-1; D not resolved. V shed 4 bases and J shed 11 bases, with 12 bases lying between them. CDR3 length: 11 residues. Germline CDR1 reads SGDLS; CDR2 reads YYNGEE. The CDR3 loop is CASSNRGWAFF. The CDR3 region has the DNA TGTGCCAGCAGCAACCGTGGCTGGGCTTTCTTT.

There are a few counts of this clone. J is TRBJ1-3 and V is TRBV5-6; 7 nucleotides line up with TRBD1. Germline values: CDR1 SGHDT, CDR2 YYEEEE. Trimming cost V 0 bases and J 0 bases; bases outside gene matches: 6. The CDR3 has 17 residues. The CDR3 sequence: CASSLGPNRGSGNTIYF. CDR3 DNA: TGTGCCAGCAGCTTGGGACCCAACAGGGGCTCTGGAAACACCATATATTTT.

The rearrangement links TRBV2 to TRBJ1-4, with 7 bases aligning to TRBD1. The CDR3 has 14 amino acids. CDR1 SNHLY and CDR2 FYNNEI come from the germline V gene. The V gene end was trimmed by 3 bases and the J gene end by 4 bases; junction bases not matched to a gene: 2. The CDR3 is CASSDRGLNEKLFF. The CDR3 nucleotides are TGTGCCAGCAGTGATAGGGGGCTTAATGAAAAACTGTTTTTT.

The J gene is TRBJ2-7, the V gene TRBV29-1, with 12 bases that match TRBD1. This CDR3 has 14 residues. Germline values: CDR1 SQVTM, CDR2 ANQGSEA. V gave up 4 bases and J gave up 4 bases; unmatched junction bases: 5. CDR3 sequence reads: CSVVLGQGAYEQYF. CDR3 bases: TGCAGCGTTGTATTGGGACAGGGGGCTTACGAGCAGTACTTC.

This chain connects TRBV6-1 to TRBJ1-5; the D gene is possibly TRBD1 (5 bases). This CDR3 has 15 residues. Trimming took 5 bases from V and 5 from J, leaving 16 bases between them. Per the germline V gene, CDR1 is MNHNS and CDR2 is SASEGT. CDR3 bases: TGTGCCAGCAGTACAGGCGGCAGGGACTATCAGCCCCAGCATTTT. Translation gives CASSTGGRDYQPQHF.

The chain uses TRBV7-2 and TRBJ2-3; D remains unclear. The length of the CDR3 is 15 residues. CDR1 and CDR2 (germline): SGHTA, FQGNSA. The ends were cut back, 5 bases at V and 0 bases at J, with 12 bases in the middle. DNA of the CDR3: TGTGCCAGCAGCCGAACCTGGCCTAGCACAGATACGCAGTATTTT. It yields the protein CASSRTWPSTDTQYF.

The rearrangement uses TRBV7-9 and TRBJ2-4; D might be TRBD2 (5 bases). V lost 6 bases, J lost 3 bases, and 12 bases lay in between. This CDR3 region has 14 residues. Germline V lookup: CDR1 SEHNR, CDR2 FQNEAQ (reference sequence). The CDR3 loop reads CASSPNGIKNIQYF. CDR3 coding DNA: TGTGCCAGCAGTCCGAACGGGATCAAAAACATTCAGTACTTC. The full variable domain, rest sourced from reference TRBV7-9 and TRBJ2-4, is DTGVSQNPRHKITKRGQNVTFRCDPISEHNRLYWYRQTLGQGPEFLTYFQNEAQLEKSRLLSDRFSAERPKGSFSTLEIQRTEQGDSAMYLCASSPNGIKNIQYFGAGTRLSVL.

The chain uses TRBV30 and TRBJ2-7, with a tentative D call TRBD1 (6 bases). This CDR3 comprises 16 residues. CDR1 and CDR2 from the germline V gene are GTSNPN and SVGIG (reference sequence). V dropped 0 bases and J dropped 0 bases, with 15 bases sitting between them. In DNA form, the CDR3 reads TGTGCCTGGAGTGTAGCATACAGGGCCTCCTCCTACGAGCAGTACTTC. Protein: CAWSVAYRASSYEQYF.

The count of this clone is one. The rearrangement uses TRBV27 and TRBJ2-7; 9 positions match TRBD2. Germline CDR1 MNHEY, CDR2 SMNVEV (reference sequence). The CDR3 covers 17 residues. The J segment lost 1 base and the V segment lost 2 bases, leaving 9 bases of the junction unmatched. The CDR3 region is CASSLPPLRGGSYEQYF. Here the CDR3 DNA reads TGTGCCAGCAGTTTACCTCCATTGCGGGGGGGATCCTACGAGCAGTACTTC.

This rearrangement joins TRBV5-1 to TRBJ2-2; TRBD1 aligns across 7 bases. Losses at the gene ends were 3 bases for V and 1 base for J; bases not matched to a gene: 9. This CDR3 is 17 amino acids long. The V gene's germline CDR1 is SGHRS and CDR2 YFSETQ. The CDR3 DNA reads as TGCGCCAGCAGCTCGACAGGGAGAGGGGGGAACACCGGGGAGCTGTTTTTT. Protein product: CASSSTGRGGNTGELFF.

This clone has more than one count but fewer than ten. The chain is built from TRBV15 and TRBJ2-6; 8 bases agree with TRBD1. CDR3 length: 16 amino acids. V gave up 2 bases and J gave up 0 bases; unmatched junction bases: 0. Germline assignment: CDR1 LNHNV and CDR2 YYDKDF (reference sequence). The CDR3, as DNA: TGTGCCACCAGCAGAACAGGGGGCTCTGGGGCCAACGTCCTGACTTTC. This encodes CATSRTGGSGANVLTF.

This clone turned up a few times. J is TRBJ1-2 and V is TRBV5-4; 7 nucleotides match TRBD1. The CDR3 spans 18 residues. Unmatched junction bases numbered 17, after V lost 3 bases and J lost 3 bases. Germline V gene lookup returns CDR1 SGHNT and CDR2 YYREEE (reference sequence). The CDR3 DNA sequence: TGTGCCAGCAGCTCCCCCTTGGGAGAGGGGGCGAGGGACTATGGCTACACCTTC. As protein: CASSSPLGEGARDYGYTF.

This clone was detected a few times. The chain links TRBV19 to TRBJ1-3; D might be TRBD1 (5 bases). Trimming removed 5 bases at V and 8 bases at J, with 13 bases between. The germline gives CDR1 LNHDA, CDR2 SQIVND (reference sequence). The CDR3 is 13 residues long. DNA of the CDR3: TGTGCCAGTAGTGGGACTCTGCGCGACACCATATATTTT. This sequence encodes CASSGTLRDTIYF.

The chain recombines TRBV7-9 with TRBJ1-4; D is unclear. V was clipped by 1 base and J by 0 bases, with 6 bases between them. This CDR3 spans 15 amino acids. The V gene's germline CDR1 is SEHNR and CDR2 FQNEAQ (reference sequence). CDR3 in amino acids: CASSLVGTTNEKLFF. The CDR3 DNA is TGTGCCAGCAGCTTAGTTGGCACAACTAATGAAAAACTGTTTTTT.

The V gene is TRBV7-9, the J gene TRBJ1-2; 7 bases are shared with TRBD1. The CDR3 is 16 residues long. Germline values: CDR1 SEHNR, CDR2 FQNEAQ (reference sequence). The V segment lost 5 bases and the J segment 3 bases; nucleotides outside the gene matches: 12. In DNA, the CDR3 is TGTGCCAGCAGCCCGTGGACAGGAGGGTTGGACTATGGCTACACCTTC. As protein: CASSPWTGGLDYGYTF.

This chain joins TRBV19 and TRBJ1-5, with D perhaps matching TRBD1 (6 bases). The CDR3 loop spans 13 amino acids. Germline V CDR1 and CDR2: LNHDA, SQIVND (reference sequence). V was shortened by 4 bases and J by 5 bases, with 9 bases between the two germline ends. The DNA for the CDR3 is TGTGCCAGTAGTAGGACAGAATATCAGCCCCAGCATTTT. Translated: CASSRTEYQPQHF.

V gene TRBV6-5 combines with J gene TRBJ2-1, with D perhaps TRBD2 (7 bases). The CDR3 spans 15 residues. From germline, CDR1 is MNHEY and CDR2 SVGAGI. V was shortened by 7 bases and J by 10 bases, with 23 bases between the two germline ends. CDR3 sequence: CASTPPRGAAVEQFF. The CDR3 region has the DNA TGTGCCAGCACCCCCCCCCGGGGGGCAGCGGTCGAGCAGTTCTTC.

In this sample, this clone turned up a few times. The chain uses TRBV6-1 and TRBJ2-1, with D unresolved. The V end lost 3 bases, the J end lost 7 bases, and 7 bases lay between the germline ends. The CDR3 covers 12 residues. CDR1 MNHNS and CDR2 SASEGT come from the germline V gene. The CDR3 sequence: CASSDLRNEQFF. The CDR3 coding sequence is TGTGCCAGCAGTGATCTTCGGAATGAGCAGTTCTTC.

This clone has more than one count but fewer than ten. The rearrangement joins TRBV7-9 to TRBJ1-1; a weak D match, TRBD1 (6 bases). Germline CDR1 SEHNR, CDR2 FQNEAQ (reference sequence). The CDR3 length is 18 residues. Between the trimmed V and J ends, which lost 1 base and 1 base, there was a span of 19 bases. The CDR3, as DNA: TGTGCCAGCAGCTTAGAGTTAGTAGAGGAGGGGGAGAACACTGAAGCTTTCTTT. Translated, it gives CASSLELVEEGENTEAFF.

In the case of this clone: At one end, the junction sequence differs from germline, possibly due to a read error. The chain has TRBV7-8 and TRBJ2-7; 7 bases map to TRBD1. This CDR3 region has 15 residues. Germline CDR1 reads SGHVS; CDR2 reads FQNEAQ. Here the CDR3 reads CVSSKFRDSSSEQYF. The CDR3 DNA sequence: TGTGTCAGCAGCAAATTCCGGGACAGCTCTAGCGAGCAGTACTTC.

The chain links TRBV2 to TRBJ2-2; 8 nucleotides agree with TRBD2. Looked up from germline, CDR1 is SNHLY and CDR2 is FYNNEI. V was pared by 2 bases and J by 4 bases, with 6 bases of the junction left unmatched. This CDR3 region has 16 residues. As DNA, the CDR3 is TGTGCCAGCAGTGAATCTAGCGGGTGGATCACCGGGGAGCTGTTTTTT. It codes for CASSESSGWITGELFF.

The chain carries TRBV19 and TRBJ2-7; the D gene could be TRBD1 or TRBD2 (5 bases each). With 5 bases removed from V and 5 bases from J, the gap between germline ends came to 10 bases. CDR1 is LNHDA and CDR2 is SQIVND in the germline V gene (reference sequence). The CDR3 totals 12 residues. In DNA, the CDR3 is TGTGCCAGTAGTCGGCCGGGACACGAGCAGTACTTC. Translation gives CASSRPGHEQYF. Full variable domain (missing parts from reference TRBV19 and TRBJ2-7): DGGITQSPKYLFRKEGQNVTLSCEQNLNHDAMYWYRQDPGQGLRLIYYSQIVNDFQKGDIAEGYSVSREKKESFPLTVTSAQKNPTAFYLCASSRPGHEQYFGPGTRLTVT.

The rearrangement joins TRBV4-1 to TRBJ1-2; TRBD1 aligns across 9 bases. The CDR3 is made up of 14 amino acids. Germline V gene sequence: CDR1 MGHRA, CDR2 YSYEKL. V lost 3 bases and J lost 2; bases outside the gene matches: 1. The CDR3 DNA sequence: TGCGCCAGCAGCCATACAGGGGGCAACTATGGCTACACCTTC. Residues: CASSHTGGNYGYTF.

This chain links TRBV18 with TRBJ1-1; 9 bases agree with TRBD1. The length of the CDR3 is 15 residues. The germline CDR1 and CDR2 sequences are KGHSH and LQKENI. Trimming at V came to 2 bases and at J to 1 base, leaving 2 bases not matched to a gene. The CDR3 region has the DNA TGTGCCAGCTCACCAAGGGGACAGGGGAACACTGAAGCTTTCTTT. Translated: CASSPRGQGNTEAFF.

The chain is built from TRBV5-1 and TRBJ1-1, with D unresolved. The ends were cut back, 1 base at V and 3 bases at J, with 7 bases in the middle. The germline V gene encodes CDR1 SGHRS and CDR2 YFSETQ. CDR3 size: 13 residues. The CDR3 DNA sequence: TGCGCCAGCAGCTTGACGACGGACACTGAAGCTTTCTTT. Its protein product is CASSLTTDTEAFF.

This clone appeared a single time. The gene calls are TRBV18 and TRBJ1-5; 10 bases fit TRBD1. The CDR3 spans 15 residues. CDR1 is KGHSH, CDR2 LQKENI, per germline. V was pared by 3 bases and J by 7 bases, with 6 bases of the junction left unmatched. CDR3 in DNA: TGTGCCAGCTCACCGAGACAGGGGGCAAGCCAGCCCCAGCATTTT. Protein sequence: CASSPRQGASQPQHF.